One sample yielded the 23 T cell receptor beta chains listed below, sequenced in a study of T-cell memory formation after mild COVID-19. In TCRdb, the 5' RACE reads were re-called with MiXCR into one record per CDR3 protein. The sample shows about 390,000 distinct CDR3 sequences, roughly 15% of them seen only once. What was sequenced was PBMCs or a T cell subset sorted from them (not recorded which). Receptors were obtained from a young man who had mild COVID-19 (a few samples of this study predate the infection). Cell type and time point are not known.

This clonotype was seen a handful of times. V usage is TRBV5-6 and J usage is TRBJ2-5; D might be TRBD2 (5 bases). The germline V gene has CDR1 SGHDT and CDR2 YYEEEE. Trimming took 2 bases from V and 9 from J, leaving 11 bases between them. The CDR3 sequence is 12 residues long. For the CDR3, the DNA is TGTGCCAGCAGCTTTTCATTCGGGGCCCAGTACTTC. It yields the protein CASSFSFGAQYF.

This clonotype was observed at least ten times. The V call is TRBV24-1, the J call TRBJ2-5, with 9 nucleotides matching TRBD1. In germline, CDR1 is KGHDR, CDR2 SFDVKD. CDR3 length: 14 amino acids. The V gene end was trimmed by 4 bases and the J gene end by 2 bases; junction bases not matched to a gene: 1. The DNA of the CDR3 is TGTGCCACCAGTGAAGGACAGGGGCAAGAGACCCAGTACTTC. It translates to CATSEGQGQETQYF.

This clonotype was counted between two and nine times. The chain couples TRBV29-1 to TRBJ2-6; unclear D gene. Trimming removed 1 base from V and 4 bases from J, with 8 bases in between. The CDR3 consists of 14 residues. Germline V gene lookup returns CDR1 SQVTM and CDR2 ANQGSEA. The CDR3 is CSVEGLLGANVLTF. Here the CDR3 DNA reads TGCAGCGTTGAAGGGTTGTTAGGGGCCAACGTCCTGACTTTC.

This clonotype was found many times. The CDR3 DNA is TGTGCCAGCAGCTTGGGACAGGGCCCCTACGAGCAGTACGTC. Translating gives CASSLGQGPYEQYV. The rearrangement uses TRBV5-6 and TRBJ2-7, with 7 bases matching TRBD1. CDR3 size: 14 residues. Germline lookup yields CDR1 SGHDT and CDR2 YYEEEE. The V gene end was trimmed by 0 bases and the J gene end by 2 bases; junction bases not matched to a gene: 2.

This clonotype was seen repeatedly, ten times or more. The chain carries TRBV7-2 and TRBJ2-3, with 8 bases identical to TRBD2. Unmatched junction bases numbered 2, after V lost 4 bases and J lost 2 bases. This CDR3 spans 14 amino acids. In germline, CDR1 is SGHTA, CDR2 FQGNSA. CDR3: CASSSGGYTDTQYF. Here the CDR3 DNA reads TGTGCCAGCAGCTCGGGGGGGTACACAGATACGCAGTATTTT.

This clonotype was seen a few times. The V gene is TRBV20-1, the J gene TRBJ1-5; no clear D gene. V dropped 3 bases and J dropped 0 bases, with 9 bases sitting between them. There are 14 residues in the CDR3. Germline V gene data show CDR1 as DFQATT and CDR2 as SNEGSKA (reference sequence). CDR3 residues: CSARSSYSNQPQHF. The CDR3 nucleotides are TGCAGTGCTAGGTCTAGTTATAGCAATCAGCCCCAGCATTTT.

The rearrangement uses TRBV7-9 and TRBJ1-2; D is unresolved. The CDR3 covers 14 residues. The V and J ends lost 10 bases and 5 bases respectively, with 20 bases between them. Per the germline V gene, CDR1 is SEHNR and CDR2 is FQNEAQ (reference sequence). This CDR3 is CAKLPLPSTYGYTF. The CDR3 DNA reads as TGTGCCAAACTCCCGCTTCCCTCGACTTATGGCTACACCTTC.

This clonotype was detected a few times. This chain joins TRBV4-1 and TRBJ1-1; 8 nucleotides agree with TRBD1. Germline assignment: CDR1 MGHRA and CDR2 YSYEKL. There are 14 residues in the CDR3. V shed 4 bases and J 4 bases; nucleotides not matched to a gene: 5. The CDR3 protein is CASSRQGASTEAFF. In nucleotides, the CDR3 is TGCGCCAGCAGCCGGCAGGGGGCTAGCACTGAAGCTTTCTTT.

This clonotype was seen a few times. CDR3 nucleotide sequence: TGTGCCAGCAGTACCCAGGGCTATGAGCAGTTCTTC. This gives the protein CASSTQGYEQFF. The chain is built from TRBV2 and TRBJ2-1, with a tentative D call TRBD1 (5 bases). The length of the CDR3 is 12 residues. The V and J ends lost 5 bases and 8 bases respectively, with 10 bases between them. Germline-derived CDR1 and CDR2 are SNHLY and FYNNEI.

The gene calls are TRBV20-1 and TRBJ2-6; a possible D gene is TRBD1 (6 bases). The CDR3 is made up of 13 amino acids. V was clipped by 6 bases and J by 4 bases, with 10 bases between them. Germline CDR1 and CDR2: DFQATT and SNEGSKA (reference sequence). The CDR3 region is CSAHRVGANVLTF. The CDR3 bases are TGCAGTGCCCACAGGGTCGGGGCCAACGTCCTGACTTTC.

There are a few counts of this clonotype. The rearrangement uses TRBV7-3 and TRBJ1-2; maybe TRBD1 (6 bases). Germline CDR1 and CDR2: SGHTA and FQGTGA. Trimming cost V 5 bases and J 7 bases, with 11 bases left between them. The CDR3 is made up of 12 amino acids. CDR3 residues: CASSTGHGGYTF. DNA of the CDR3: TGTGCCAGCAGCACGGGACACGGTGGCTACACCTTC.

This clonotype was observed many times. The chain is built from TRBV5-1 and TRBJ1-1; tentative D call: TRBD1 (5 bases). The CDR3 is 15 amino acids. V was cut by 0 bases and J by 1 base, with 10 bases left in between. Per the germline V gene, CDR1 is SGHRS and CDR2 is YFSETQ. The CDR3 is CASSLAIGANTEAFF. CDR3 nucleotide sequence: TGCGCCAGCAGCTTGGCTATAGGGGCGAACACTGAAGCTTTCTTT.

The chain links TRBV28 to TRBJ2-1, with 12 bases that match TRBD2. CDR1 is MDHEN and CDR2 is SYDVKM in the germline V gene. V dropped 5 bases and J dropped 6; count of bases not matched to a gene: 2. The CDR3 has 14 residues. In DNA form, the CDR3 reads TGTGCCAGCAGTGGACTAGCGGGGAGCAATGAGCAGTTCTTC. Its protein product is CASSGLAGSNEQFF.

The chain employs TRBV10-3 and TRBJ2-3; D remains unclear. The CDR3 contains 13 residues. V lost 0 bases to trimming and J lost 0 bases, with 1 base between them. Per the germline V gene, CDR1 is ENHRY and CDR2 is SYGVKD. The CDR3 nucleotides are TGTGCCATCAGTGAGTCGAGCACAGATACGCAGTATTTT. Protein sequence: CAISESSTDTQYF.

The rearrangement links TRBV29-1 to TRBJ2-7; 12 nucleotides align to TRBD1. The CDR3 runs 15 residues. The trim removed 3 bases at V and 1 base at J, leaving 4 bases unmatched. The germline V gene encodes CDR1 SQVTM and CDR2 ANQGSEA. CDR3 amino acids: CSVDGDRGPSYEQYF. DNA of the CDR3: TGCAGCGTTGATGGGGACAGGGGGCCTTCCTACGAGCAGTACTTC.

This clonotype was counted many times. The chain combines TRBV4-3 with TRBJ1-3; 11 bases are a match to TRBD1. CDR3 length: 18 residues. V lost 0 bases to trimming and J lost 1 base; unmatched junction nucleotides: 5. Germline values: CDR1 LGHNA, CDR2 YSLEER. CDR3 sequence: CASSQEGQGVLSGNTIYF. CDR3 bases: TGCGCCAGCAGCCAAGAGGGACAGGGGGTTCTTTCTGGAAACACCATATATTTT.

This chain connects TRBV7-2 to TRBJ1-5, with 8 bases lining up with TRBD1. V was pared by 4 bases and J by 15 bases, with 14 bases of the junction left unmatched. CDR1 SGHTA and CDR2 FQGNSA come from the germline V gene. There are 14 residues in the CDR3. CDR3 amino acids: CASSSDGTGLQGHF. The CDR3 DNA is TGTGCCAGCAGCTCTGACGGGACAGGCCTCCAAGGGCATTTT. Using reference TRBV7-2 and TRBJ1-5 for the parts outside the CDR3, the full variable domain is GAGVSQSPSNKVTEKGKDVELRCDPISGHTALYWYRQSLGQGLEFLIYFQGNSAPDKSGLPSDRFSAERTGGSVSTLTIQRTQQEDSAVYLCASSSDGTGLQGHFGDGTRLSIL.

In this sample, this clonotype turned up once. CDR3 region: CASSLVTGGFTETQYF. Written as DNA, the CDR3 is TGTGCCAGCAGCTTAGTTACAGGGGGCTTTACAGAGACCCAGTACTTC. This chain links TRBV7-2 with TRBJ2-5, with 9 bases identical to TRBD1. From germline, CDR1 is SGHTA and CDR2 FQGNSA. Trimming took 1 base from V and 4 from J; bases not matched to a gene: 7. CDR3 length: 16 amino acids.

This clonotype was seen only a few times. The V gene is TRBV10-2, the J gene TRBJ1-5, with D perhaps TRBD1 (5 bases). V was pared by 7 bases and J by 5 bases, with 15 bases between. Germline V gene data show CDR1 as WSHSY and CDR2 as SAAADI. The CDR3 spans 14 residues. CDR3 coding DNA: TGCGCCAGCACGTCAGGCAGGGTGGATCAGCCCCAGCATTTT. It is translated as CASTSGRVDQPQHF.

This clonotype turned up a few times. V usage is TRBV29-1 and J usage is TRBJ2-3; D is possibly TRBD1 (6 bases). The ends were cut back, 5 bases at V and 2 bases at J, with 26 bases in the middle. The CDR3 spans 18 residues. The V gene's germline CDR1 is SQVTM and CDR2 ANQGSEA. CDR3 bases: TGCAGCGTTTTAAGCCTCAAGGGATGGACAGCGCCCACAGATACGCAGTATTTT. Its protein is CSVLSLKGWTAPTDTQYF.

In DNA, the CDR3 is TGCGCCAGCTCCACTAGCGGGGCCTCCTGGGAGCAGTACTTC. It yields the protein CASSTSGASWEQYF. This chain joins TRBV10-2 and TRBJ2-7; 10 nucleotides agree with TRBD2. J was trimmed by 7 bases and V by 8 bases; bases with no gene match: 11. The CDR3 covers 14 residues. The germline CDR1 and CDR2 sequences are WSHSY and SAAADI.

The chain combines TRBV5-6 with TRBJ2-1; D ambiguous. CDR3 length equals 12 residues. The ends were cut back, 4 bases at V and 7 bases at J, with 9 bases in the middle. Germline V CDR1 and CDR2: SGHDT, YYEEEE. The CDR3 here is CASSRRRNEQFF. CDR3 DNA sequence: TGTGCCAGCAGCCGGCGAAGGAATGAGCAGTTCTTC.

The gene calls are TRBV6-2 or TRBV6-3 and TRBJ2-1; D ambiguous. V shed 5 bases and J shed 9 bases, with 17 bases lying between them. The germline V gene has CDR1 MNHEY and CDR2 SVGEGT. This CDR3 comprises 14 residues. Here the CDR3 reads CASSRRLGYGEQFF. The CDR3 DNA follows: TGTGCCAGCAGTCGCAGGCTGGGTTACGGTGAGCAGTTCTTC.